This T cell receptor (beta chain) comes out of a study of T cell responses to AZD1222 COVID-19 vaccine. Study-wide findings and caveats: Two doses of AZD1222 preceded a rise in Spike-specific TCR breadth and depth.

The method was immunoSEQ multiplex PCR; TCRdb's version includes in-frame clones alone and lacks a portion of them. The table has roughly 200,000 clones, approximately 90% seen once. Concerning this clone itself: The antigen remains undetermined.

This TCR derives from an adult who received the AZD1222 COVID-19 vaccine. The input for sequencing was peripheral blood, taken 28 days after the second AZD1222 dose.

CDR3 residues: CASSNYPQTGNTGELFF. CDR3 bases: TGTGCCAGCAGCAACTATCCCCAGACAGGGAACACCGGGGAGCTGTTTTTT. The V and J genes are TRBV21-1 and TRBJ2-2; whether TRBD1, the table's D call, matches the DNA was not checked. TRBV21-1 is designated a pseudogene. CDR3 size: 17 residues.